This is a list of T cell receptor beta chains from one sample in a study of control samples from healthy donors and cancer patients. Repertoires were generated with immunoSEQ multiplex PCR, while TCRdb's copy carries only in-frame clones and drops some. The sample yields 65,000 to 90,000 clones, over 75% seen once. The source material was blood. The receptors were sampled from a man aged 50 or older in good health. The CDR3 runs from the conserved cysteine through the conserved F or W. D genes are given only for firm matches. Some rows mark clone size as missing; the rest say once, few, many or name a class of expanded clone.

j_gene,d_gene,abundance,v_gene,CDR3nt,CDR3aa
TRBJ2-1,NA,NA,TRBV7-3,TGTGCCAGCAGCTTAAACCGGGACAATGAGCAGTTCTTC,CASSLNRDNEQFF
TRBJ1-2,NA,NA,TRBV6-5,TGTGCCAGCATCGACCAGGGTGGCTACACCTTC,CASIDQGGYTF
TRBJ2-2,NA,NA,TRBV7-7,TGTGCCAGCAGCTTAGGGGCCAGGGGAAGTACCGGGGAGCTGTTTTTT,CASSLGARGSTGELFF
TRBJ1-1,TRBD1,NA,TRBV11-3,TGTGCCAGCAGCTTAGTACAGGGGGCCCCGAACACTGAAGCTTTCTTT,CASSLVQGAPNTEAFF
TRBJ2-5,NA,once,TRBV4-2,TGTGCCAGCAGCCAGGCATCGGGGGCAGAGACCCAGTACTTC,CASSQASGAETQYF
TRBJ1-5,NA,NA,TRBV19,TGTGCCAGTAGTTTCTGGGCAGGTCTTAATCAGCCCCAGCATTTT,CASSFWAGLNQPQHF
TRBJ2-7,TRBD1,once,TRBV18,TGTGCCAGCTCAGCAGACAGGGGCGAGCAGTACTTC,CASSADRGEQYF
TRBJ1-2,TRBD1,few,TRBV7-9,TGTGCCAGCAGCTTGCCGGGACAGGGAATCCATGGCTACACCTTC,CASSLPGQGIHGYTF
TRBJ1-2,NA,NA,TRBV27,TGTGCCAGCACAGACCGGCTGCACTATGGCTACACCTTC,CASTDRLHYGYTF
TRBJ1-1,NA,NA,TRBV15,TGTGCCACCAGCAGAGGAAGGGGGGGTTACACTGAAGCTTTCTTT,CATSRGRGGYTEAFF
TRBJ1-2,TRBD1,NA,TRBV5-3,TGTGCCAGAAGCGACCTAACAGGGGCTGCGAATGGCTACACCTTC,CARSDLTGAANGYTF
TRBJ1-5,NA,once,TRBV30,TGTGCCTGCACTGGGGGCCTGAATCAGCCCCAGCATTTT,CACTGGLNQPQHF
TRBJ2-7,TRBD2,NA,TRBV7-2,TGTGCCAGCAGCCCCACAACCGGGAGGGTCTACGAGCAGTACTTC,CASSPTTGRVYEQYF
TRBJ2-5,TRBD1,NA,TRBV6-4,TGTGCCAGCAGAGACAGGGGAAGGGAGGCCCAGTACTTC,CASRDRGREAQYF
TRBJ1-1,NA,NA,TRBV27,TGTGCCAGCAGTTTATATGTGTTGGGGGAAACTGAAGCTTTCTTT,CASSLYVLGETEAFF
TRBJ1-5,TRBD1,NA,TRBV5-1,TGCGCCAGCAGCCCAGGGACAGGGGGCGCGACCCAGCATTTT,CASSPGTGGATQHF
TRBJ1-5,TRBD1,NA,TRBV3-1/TRBV3-2,TGTGCCAGCAGTCTTACAGGGGGCGATCAGCCCCAGCATTTT,CASSLTGGDQPQHF
TRBJ2-7,NA,NA,TRBV5-6,TGTGCCAGCAACCCCTGGCGGAGCTCCTACGAGCAGTACTTC,CASNPWRSSYEQYF
TRBJ1-2,NA,NA,TRBV6-2/TRBV6-3,TGTGCCAGCAGTGGGACGTACAACTATGGCTACACCTTC,CASSGTYNYGYTF
TRBJ2-5,NA,NA,TRBV6-2/TRBV6-3,TGTGCCAGCAGCCCCGGAGGTACCTATTACTTC,CASSPGGTYYF
TRBJ1-3,TRBD1,NA,TRBV10-3,TGTGCCACGAAGGGGGCAGTGGAGGGAAACACCATATATTTT,CATKGAVEGNTIYF
TRBJ1-5,NA,NA,TRBV6-2/TRBV6-3,TGTGCCAGCAGTTTAAGAAGCAATCAGCCCCAGCATTTT,CASSLRSNQPQHF
TRBJ2-3,NA,NA,TRBV10-1,TGCGCCAGCAGTGAGACCCAGGAGGATACGCAGTATTTT,CASSETQEDTQYF
TRBJ1-3,NA,NA,TRBV9,TGTGCCAGCAGCGTACAGGGACTTGGAAACACCATATATTTT,CASSVQGLGNTIYF
TRBJ1-2,NA,NA,TRBV29-1,TGCAGCGTTGCCGCAGCTTCACAAAATGGCTACACCTTC,CSVAAASQNGYTF
TRBJ2-7,NA,NA,TRBV7-2,TGTGCCAGCAGCCCAGGGTGGGGTAGAACCTACGAGCAGTACTTC,CASSPGWGRTYEQYF
TRBJ2-7,TRBD1,NA,TRBV6-2/TRBV6-3,TGTGCCAGCAGTTACTATGGACAGGGCTACGAGCAGTACTTC,CASSYYGQGYEQYF
TRBJ2-1,NA,NA,TRBV7-2,TGTGCCAGCAGCTTAGAAATGAGGGCGGGTGAGCAGTTCTTC,CASSLEMRAGEQFF
TRBJ2-5,NA,NA,TRBV6-6,TGTGCCAGCAGTTACTCGACCGGGACCACAGAGACCCAGTACTTC,CASSYSTGTTETQYF
TRBJ1-5,NA,NA,TRBV14,TGTGCCAGCAGCCGGATGAATCAGCCCCAGCATTTT,CASSRMNQPQHF
TRBJ2-3,TRBD1,few,TRBV13,TGTGCCAGCAGCAGGGGGGACAGGGACACAGATACGCAGTATTTT,CASSRGDRDTDTQYF
TRBJ1-1,NA,NA,TRBV7-8,TGTGCCAGCAGCTTGTTTAACACTGAAGCTTTCTTT,CASSLFNTEAFF
TRBJ1-6,NA,NA,TRBV19,TGTGCCAGTAGTATTCCGGGGGCCGGGTCACCCCTCCACTTT,CASSIPGAGSPLHF
TRBJ2-5,TRBD2,NA,TRBV7-2,TGTGCCAGCAGCTCCCCCATAGAACTAGCGGGAACGGGTGAGACCCAGTACTTC,CASSSPIELAGTGETQYF
TRBJ2-2,NA,few,TRBV24-1,TGTGCCACCAGTGATATTTGGACCGGGGAGCTGTTTTTT,CATSDIWTGELFF
TRBJ1-5,TRBD1,NA,TRBV19,TGTGCCAGTAGTCGACAGGGGACGGGCAATCAGCCCCAGCATTTT,CASSRQGTGNQPQHF
TRBJ2-3,NA,NA,TRBV5-1,TGCGCCAGCAGTCAAGAATCAGGGGCAGATACGCAGTATTTT,CASSQESGADTQYF
TRBJ1-6,TRBD1,NA,TRBV3-1/TRBV3-2,TGTGCCAGCAGCCAAGGGGGACAGTTCGGGTCCTATAATTCACCCCTCCACTTT,CASSQGGQFGSYNSPLHF
TRBJ1-5,NA,NA,TRBV2,TGTGCCAGCAGTGACAGGGGAGTAGGCAATCAGCCCCAGCATTTT,CASSDRGVGNQPQHF
TRBJ2-5,NA,NA,TRBV7-2,TGTGCCAGCAGCGAAGGACACAGCCAAGAGACCCAGTACTTC,CASSEGHSQETQYF
TRBJ1-5,NA,few,TRBV30,TGTGCCTGGAGTGTCGGGAGCAATCAGCCCCAGCATTTT,CAWSVGSNQPQHF
TRBJ2-2,NA,NA,TRBV6-6,TGTGCCAGCAGTTATACAGGGTCCGGGGAGCTGTTTTTT,CASSYTGSGELFF